Below are 22 T cell receptor beta chains sequenced from a single sample in a study of control samples from healthy donors and cancer patients. Using immunoSEQ multiplex PCR, the repertoire was profiled, and TCRdb retains in-frame clones only, with some absent. Of about 100,000 clones in the sample, more than 75% were seen once. Sequencing input: blood. The receptors shown here come from a woman aged 50 to 65 in good health.

On this clone: A read error may produce the germline difference seen at one junction end. The chain employs TRBV7-6 and TRBJ2-5; TRBD2 matches 8 bases. CDR1 SGHVS and CDR2 FNYEAQ come from the germline V gene. This CDR3 contains 19 residues. CDR3 sequence (DNA): TGTGCCAGCTGCTTTGGGGGCCGGGGGGGGGCCCCTACCCAAGAGACCCAGTACTTC. This translates into CASCFGGRGGAPTQETQYF.

The CDR3 sequence: CASSANDIEPQHF. CDR3 DNA sequence: TGTGCCAGCAGCGCAAACGACATTGAGCCCCAGCATTTT. This sequence joins TRBV9 and TRBJ1-5; D is unresolved. The CDR3 totals 13 residues. The germline CDR1 and CDR2 sequences are SGDLS and YYNGEE. V lost 3 bases, J lost 8 bases, and 12 bases lay in between.

V usage is TRBV9 and J usage is TRBJ2-1; TRBD2 matches 8 bases. CDR1 SGDLS and CDR2 YYNGEE come from the germline V gene. This CDR3 has 13 amino acids. Germline trimming cut 7 bases from V and 3 bases from J; bases unmatched to any gene: 3. The CDR3 loop is CASCSGDYNEQFF. The CDR3 nucleotides read TGTGCCAGCTGTAGCGGGGACTACAATGAGCAGTTCTTC.

The chain uses TRBV5-4 and TRBJ2-5; D may be TRBD2 (6 bases). V lost 2 bases and J 0 bases, leaving 8 bases between the germline ends. CDR3 size: 14 residues. Germline values: CDR1 SGHNT, CDR2 YYREEE (reference sequence). CDR3 nucleotides: TGTGCCAGCAGCTTTGGGGGGTACCAAGAGACCCAGTACTTC. Protein sequence: CASSFGGYQETQYF.

This chain joins TRBV20-1 and TRBJ2-5; 9 nucleotides match TRBD1. CDR1 is DFQATT and CDR2 is SNEGSKA in the germline V gene (reference sequence). V trimming: 7 bases; J trimming: 5 bases; junction bases outside the gene matches: 17. This CDR3 comprises 16 residues. CDR3 amino acids: CSGSEIRDRVLETQYF. DNA of the CDR3: TGCAGTGGGAGTGAGATCCGGGACAGGGTTTTGGAGACCCAGTACTTC.

This clone was observed once. The chain recombines TRBV30 with TRBJ2-2; D gene uncertain. With 1 base removed from V and 2 bases from J, the gap between germline ends came to 2 bases. The CDR3 totals 12 residues. Germline-derived CDR1 and CDR2 are GTSNPN and SVGIG (reference sequence). The CDR3 reads CAWSANTGELFF. The DNA for the CDR3 is TGTGCCTGGAGTGCTAACACCGGGGAGCTGTTTTTT.

This sequence joins TRBV5-8 and TRBJ2-2; possible D gene TRBD2, 6 bases. With 1 base removed from V and 2 bases from J, the gap between germline ends came to 9 bases. CDR1 SGHTS and CDR2 YDEGEE come from the germline V gene. The CDR3 is 15 residues long. CDR3 loop: CASSLQAGNTGELFF. DNA of the CDR3: TGTGCCAGCAGCTTGCAGGCGGGAAACACCGGGGAGCTGTTTTTT.

The chain joins TRBV28 to TRBJ2-4, with D uncertain. The V end lost 2 bases, the J end lost 1 base, and 12 bases lay between the germline ends. The CDR3 length is 16 residues. From germline, CDR1 is MDHEN and CDR2 SYDVKM. The CDR3 is CASSLIGKDAKNIQYF. CDR3 sequence (DNA): TGTGCCAGCAGTTTAATTGGGAAAGACGCCAAAAACATTCAGTACTTC.

V usage is TRBV7-2 and J usage is TRBJ2-2; TRBD2 matches 8 bases. The V gene end was trimmed by 3 bases and the J gene end by 3 bases; junction bases not matched to a gene: 3. CDR1 SGHTA and CDR2 FQGNSA come from the germline V gene. This CDR3 has 15 residues. The CDR3 DNA sequence: TGTGCCAGCAGCTTGAGGCGGGGGGACACCGGGGAGCTGTTTTTT. Translation: CASSLRRGDTGELFF. Drawing the rest from reference TRBV7-2 and TRBJ2-2, the complete variable domain is GAGVSQSPSNKVTEKGKDVELRCDPISGHTALYWYRQSLGQGLEFLIYFQGNSAPDKSGLPSDRFSAERTGGSVSTLTIQRTQQEDSAVYLCASSLRRGDTGELFFGEGSRLTVL.

V is TRBV14 and J is TRBJ1-1; unclear D gene. V gave up 5 bases and J gave up 1 base, with 17 bases separating them. Germline-derived CDR1 and CDR2 are SGHDN and FVKESK. This CDR3 is built from 16 residues. Here the CDR3 reads CASSDPGTARNTEAFF. In DNA, the CDR3 is TGTGCCAGCAGCGATCCTGGTACGGCGAGGAACACTGAAGCTTTCTTT.

This chain links TRBV11-2 with TRBJ2-5, with 7 bases lining up with TRBD1. Trimming cost V 5 bases and J 0 bases; bases outside gene matches: 15. The CDR3 runs to 18 residues. Germline-derived CDR1 and CDR2 are SGHAT and FQNNGV. This CDR3 is CASSATYSFRGNQETQYF. DNA of the CDR3: TGTGCCAGCAGCGCCACTTACTCCTTCAGGGGGAACCAAGAGACCCAGTACTTC.

The J gene is TRBJ2-5, the V gene TRBV7-8; 9 positions match TRBD2. From germline, CDR1 is SGHVS and CDR2 FQNEAQ. The CDR3 has 16 amino acids. The V gene end was trimmed by 5 bases and the J gene end by 0 bases; junction bases not matched to a gene: 7. The CDR3 bases are TGTGCCAGCAGCCCTCCTAGCGGGGCTTACCAAGAGACCCAGTACTTC. Translation: CASSPPSGAYQETQYF.

The chain uses TRBV2 and TRBJ2-3; 8 nucleotides agree with TRBD2. Germline CDR1 is SNHLY and CDR2 is FYNNEI. The CDR3 has 15 amino acids. The J segment lost 3 bases and the V segment lost 5 bases, leaving 7 bases of the junction unmatched. The CDR3 spells CASSLQRGRTDTQYF. DNA of the CDR3: TGTGCCAGCAGTTTGCAGCGGGGGAGGACAGATACGCAGTATTTT.

The chain recombines TRBV3-1 (or the pseudogene TRBV3-2) with TRBJ2-7, with 9 bases matching TRBD2. J was trimmed by 9 bases and V by 6 bases; bases with no gene match: 15. This CDR3 contains 15 residues. Germline assignment: CDR1 LGHDT and CDR2 YNNKEL (reference sequence). The CDR3 DNA is TGTGCCAGCAGGGGTTGTGGTAGCGGGAGAAGAGTGCAGTACGTC. It yields the protein CASRGCGSGRRVQYV.

This chain joins TRBV24-1 and TRBJ2-3; 11 bases match TRBD2. CDR3 length: 17 residues. Germline trimming cut 4 bases from V and 3 bases from J; bases unmatched to any gene: 8. Germline V lookup: CDR1 KGHDR, CDR2 SFDVKD. In DNA form, the CDR3 reads TGTGCCACCAGTGACCCAAATAGCGGGAGGGGTACAGATACGCAGTATTTT. Translating gives CATSDPNSGRGTDTQYF.

The chain couples TRBV28 to TRBJ2-7; a possible D gene is TRBD1 (6 bases). This CDR3 comprises 15 residues. The germline V and J ends were trimmed by 6 bases and 3 bases, with 18 bases remaining between them. Germline V lookup: CDR1 MDHEN, CDR2 SYDVKM. CDR3 bases: TGTGCCAGCAGATCACAGGGCGGCGGAAACTACGAGCAGTACGTC. Protein sequence: CASRSQGGGNYEQYV.

This clone was observed a few times. The genes are TRBV10-1 and TRBJ2-7, with 8 bases fitting TRBD1. This CDR3 has 12 residues. Trimming took 8 bases from V and 5 from J; bases not matched to a gene: 5. In germline, CDR1 is WNHNN, CDR2 SYGVQD (reference sequence). The CDR3: CASGQGIHEQYF. As DNA, the CDR3 is TGCGCCAGCGGACAGGGAATCCACGAGCAGTACTTC.

Points on this clone: This CDR3 is also generated by other DNA sequences in the sample. The rearrangement joins TRBV30 to TRBJ1-5; maybe TRBD1 (5 bases). The germline CDR1 and CDR2 sequences are GTSNPN and SVGIG (reference sequence). This CDR3 is built from 13 residues. The V end lost 2 bases, the J end lost 4 bases, and 9 bases lay between the germline ends. The CDR3 region is CAWSRGANQPQHF. The CDR3 DNA is TGTGCCTGGAGTCGCGGGGCGAATCAGCCCCAGCATTTT.

This sequence joins TRBV3-1 (or the pseudogene TRBV3-2) and TRBJ2-2, with 11 bases that match TRBD2. V shed 0 bases, J shed 6 bases, and the junction held 9 bases outside the gene matches. The CDR3 contains 18 residues. Germline V gene sequence: CDR1 LGHDT, CDR2 YNNKEL (reference sequence). CDR3 loop: CASSQDKLAGGWAGELFF. Written as DNA, the CDR3 is TGTGCCAGCAGCCAAGATAAGCTAGCGGGGGGCTGGGCCGGGGAGCTGTTTTTT.

CDR3 sequence reads: CASRAGGTDYGYTF. The CDR3 DNA reads TGTGCCAGCCGTGCAGGGGGCACTGACTATGGCTACACCTTC. The rearrangement uses TRBV6-6 and TRBJ1-2; 8 bases line up with TRBD1. From germline, CDR1 is MNHNY and CDR2 SVGAGI (reference sequence). CDR3 size: 14 residues. The V and J ends lost 8 bases and 3 bases, in that order; junction bases with no gene match: 8.

This clone appeared once. J is TRBJ2-7 and V is TRBV6-6; tentative D call: TRBD1 (6 bases). Trimming shortened V by 4 bases and J by 0 bases, and 16 bases separated the two germline ends. The CDR3 length is 16 residues. Germline V lookup: CDR1 MNHNY, CDR2 SVGAGI (reference sequence). Written as DNA, the CDR3 is TGTGCCAGCAGTTCTAAGGTTCAGGGGATCTCCTACGAGCAGTACTTC. It encodes CASSSKVQGISYEQYF.

The chain is built from TRBV7-9 and TRBJ2-1; D uncertain. Deletions cut 3 bases from V and 6 bases from J, with 6 bases between. The length of the CDR3 is 12 residues. Germline CDR1 reads SEHNR; CDR2 reads FQNEAQ (reference sequence). CDR3 sequence reads: CASSFSVNEQFF. Written as DNA, the CDR3 is TGTGCCAGCAGCTTCTCGGTCAATGAGCAGTTCTTC.